These 28 T cell receptor beta chains share one sample of origin, sequenced in a study of blood T cells in healthy people across ages (dated by TCRdb to between 2014 and 2017). The library was generated by 5' RACE. The sequencing machine was an Illumina HiSeq 2500. A second PCR of about 7 to 12 cycles was run with a J-beta primer mix and a sample-barcoded 5' primer. TCRdb reran the public reads through fastp at Q25 and MiXCR, keeping productive beta chains. When rows share a CDR3 protein, they turn into one entry using the most common DNA and genes. This sample gives 780,000 or so distinct CDR3 sequences in total; roughly 25% of them show up just once. Together, the top ten hold more than 3% of the sample. These data also featured in a second study, about T cells of mothers and their children.

Specimen: blood. All receptors come from a boy aged 5-17 years in good health.

This rearrangement joins TRBV7-9 to TRBJ2-5; 7 bases line up with TRBD2. The assigned J gene may be wrong: the sequence end matches TRBJ2-1 better. This CDR3 is 16 amino acids long. Germline CDR1 and CDR2: SEHNR and FQNEAQ (reference sequence). The DNA for the CDR3 is TGTGCCAGCAGCTTATCTAGCGGAGCCATCTACAATGAGCAGTTCTTC. Translated, it gives CASSLSSGAIYNEQFF.

This clonotype was observed a handful of times. The V call is TRBV19, the J call TRBJ2-2, with D maybe TRBD1 (6 bases). V lost 6 bases, J lost 1 base, and 9 bases lay in between. Germline CDR1 and CDR2: LNHDA and SQIVND (reference sequence). The CDR3 has 14 residues. CDR3 sequence reads: CASRKTGNTGELFF. DNA of the CDR3: TGTGCCAGTAGAAAGACAGGGAACACCGGGGAGCTGTTTTTT.

This chain links TRBV7-3 with TRBJ2-5; TRBD2 agrees at 8 bases. Germline CDR1 SGHTA, CDR2 FQGTGA. V was pared by 5 bases and J by 4 bases, with 12 bases of the junction left unmatched. The CDR3 spans 16 residues. In DNA, the CDR3 is TGTGCCAGCAGCCTCAGGGGTAGCGGGGTCTCAGAGACCCAGTACTTC. As protein: CASSLRGSGVSETQYF.

This clonotype was observed a handful of times. The chain links TRBV27 to TRBJ2-1; D is possibly TRBD1 (8 bases). The CDR3 totals 15 residues. The V end was cut by 5 bases, the J end by 3 bases, with 14 bases between. The germline gives CDR1 MNHEY, CDR2 SMNVEV (reference sequence). This CDR3 reads CASSVTGGDYNEQFF. Here the CDR3 DNA reads TGTGCCAGCAGTGTTACAGGGGGGGACTACAATGAGCAGTTCTTC.

This clonotype was observed a handful of times. J is TRBJ1-2 and V is TRBV5-1; D perhaps matches TRBD1 (5 bases). The germline V gene has CDR1 SGHRS and CDR2 YFSETQ. V was pared by 4 bases and J by 1 base, with 17 bases between. CDR3 length equals 16 residues. CDR3 DNA sequence: TGCGCCAGCAGCAGAACCCCGGGGGGGAATAACTATGGCTACACCTTC. Amino acid sequence: CASSRTPGGNNYGYTF. Full variable domain (outside the CDR3, taken from reference TRBV5-1 and TRBJ1-2): KAGVTQTPRYLIKTRGQQVTLSCSPISGHRSVSWYQQTPGQGLQFLFEYFSETQRNKGNFPGRFSGRQFSNSRSEMNVSTLELGDSALYLCASSRTPGGNNYGYTFGSGTRLTVV.

The chain joins TRBV7-3 to TRBJ2-2; 7 bases match TRBD1. The CDR3 length is 16 residues. Trimming cost V 5 bases and J 0 bases; bases outside gene matches: 6. Germline V gene lookup returns CDR1 SGHTA and CDR2 FQGTGA. CDR3 DNA sequence: TGTGCCAGCAGCCGACAGACAGGGACGAACACCGGGGAGCTGTTTTTT. This sequence encodes CASSRQTGTNTGELFF. Using reference TRBV7-3 and TRBJ2-2 for the parts outside the CDR3, the full variable domain is GAGVSQTPSNKVTEKGKYVELRCDPISGHTALYWYRQSLGQGPEFLIYFQGTGAADDSGLPNDRFFAVRPEGSVSTLKIQRTERGDSAVYLCASSRQTGTNTGELFFGEGSRLTVL.

The V gene is TRBV7-9, the J gene TRBJ2-3; D possibly corresponds to TRBD1 (6 bases). Germline CDR1 and CDR2: SEHNR and FQNEAQ (reference sequence). V was clipped by 5 bases and J by 0 bases, with 9 bases between them. This CDR3 has 14 residues. The CDR3 loop reads CASSRDRSTDTQYF. CDR3 coding DNA: TGTGCCAGCAGCCGTGACAGGAGCACAGATACGCAGTATTTT.

This clonotype was seen more than once but under ten times. The chain joins TRBV2 to TRBJ2-1; the D gene is possibly TRBD2 (5 bases). V was shortened by 10 bases and J by 4 bases, with 17 bases between the two germline ends. The germline gives CDR1 SNHLY, CDR2 FYNNEI. This CDR3 is built from 14 residues. Written as DNA, the CDR3 is TGTGCCACCCGAGGGTGGGAAATTTACAATGAGCAGTTCTTC. It is translated as CATRGWEIYNEQFF.

This clonotype was seen only a few times. This rearrangement joins TRBV6-1 to TRBJ2-4, with 7 bases fitting TRBD1. The CDR3 consists of 17 residues. The J segment lost 0 bases and the V segment lost 2 bases, leaving 7 bases of the junction unmatched. The V gene's germline CDR1 is MNHNS and CDR2 SASEGT. CDR3 nucleotides: TGTGCCAGCAGTGAAAGGGGGCCCCTCCTAGCCAAAAACATTCAGTACTTC. Amino acid sequence: CASSERGPLLAKNIQYF.

The chain couples TRBV18 to TRBJ1-2, with 7 bases identical to TRBD1. The length of the CDR3 is 15 residues. The germline V gene has CDR1 KGHSH and CDR2 LQKENI. V trimming: 3 bases; J trimming: 4 bases; junction bases outside the gene matches: 8. The CDR3: CASSPGTDYLYGYTF. For the CDR3, the DNA is TGTGCCAGCTCACCTGGGACAGACTATCTCTATGGCTACACCTTC.

This rearrangement joins TRBV19 to TRBJ1-5; TRBD1 aligns across 7 bases. The junction had 9 bases not matched to a gene; V was cut back by 4 bases and J by 3 bases. This CDR3 has 16 residues. Germline V CDR1 and CDR2: LNHDA, SQIVND (reference sequence). This chain's CDR3 is CASSTLDRDYNQPQHF. The CDR3, as DNA: TGTGCCAGTAGTACCCTCGACAGGGATTACAATCAGCCCCAGCATTTT.

The chain couples TRBV3-1 to TRBJ1-2; the D is unclear. V was clipped by 4 bases and J by 7 bases, with 22 bases between them. This CDR3 contains 16 residues. Per germline, CDR1 LGHDT and CDR2 YNNKEL (reference sequence). CDR3 in DNA: TGTGCCAGCAGCCCTGGAAAAGGAGGGCTAGCGGCTGGCTACACCTTC. It specifies CASSPGKGGLAAGYTF. Complete variable domain (other parts from reference TRBV3-1 and TRBJ1-2): DTAVSQTPKYLVTQMGNDKSIKCEQNLGHDTMYWYKQDSKKFLKIMFSYNNKELIINETVPNRFSPKSPDKAHLNLHINSLELGDSAVYFCASSPGKGGLAAGYTFGSGTRLTVV.

V and J are TRBV15 and TRBJ2-4; the D is unclear. Trimming stripped 9 bases from V and 1 base from J, with 10 bases between. From germline, CDR1 is LNHNV and CDR2 YYDKDF (reference sequence). The CDR3 is made up of 13 amino acids. CDR3 nucleotides: TGTGCCACTTCACGTAAGGCCAAAAACATTCAGTACTTC. Protein product: CATSRKAKNIQYF. The whole variable domain, filled in from reference TRBV15 and TRBJ2-4, reads DAMVIQNPRYQVTQFGKPVTLSCSQTLNHNVMYWYQQKSSQAPKLLFHYYDKDFNNEADTPDNFQSRRPNTSFCFLDIRSPGLGDTAMYLCATSRKAKNIQYFGAGTRLSVL.

The genes are TRBV7-2 and TRBJ2-3, with a weak D call TRBD2 (6 bases). CDR1 is SGHTA and CDR2 is FQGNSA in the germline V gene. Trimming removed 1 base from V and 5 bases from J, with 13 bases in between. The CDR3 runs 15 residues. This chain's CDR3 is CASSLVTGAGDTQYF. CDR3 nucleotide sequence: TGTGCCAGCAGCTTAGTGACGGGAGCGGGAGATACGCAGTATTTT.

CDR3 residues: CSVLGDMNTEAFF. Written as DNA, the CDR3 is TGCAGCGTGCTGGGGGACATGAACACTGAAGCTTTCTTT. V usage is TRBV29-1 and J usage is TRBJ1-1; D might be TRBD1 (6 bases). Germline CDR1 SQVTM, CDR2 ANQGSEA. Trimming cost V 6 bases and J 0 bases, with 11 bases left between them. The length of the CDR3 is 13 residues.

The chain recombines TRBV6-1 with TRBJ1-5; no firm D call. The V end was cut by 4 bases, the J end by 2 bases, with 15 bases between. Germline V gene lookup returns CDR1 MNHNS and CDR2 SASEGT. The CDR3 totals 16 residues. Here the CDR3 DNA reads TGTGCCAGCAGTGTGGAGTTATCGCAGGGCAATCAGCCCCAGCATTTT. It encodes CASSVELSQGNQPQHF.

This clonotype was counted only a few times. The chain links TRBV2 to TRBJ2-5; unclear D gene. Near its end, the DNA agrees better with TRBJ2-1, so the J call may be wrong. The CDR3 is made up of 12 amino acids. Germline lookup yields CDR1 SNHLY and CDR2 FYNNEI. The CDR3 sequence is CASSKLINEQFF. DNA for the CDR3: TGTGCCAGCAGTAAGCTAATCAATGAGCAGTTCTTC.

The gene calls are TRBV6-5 and TRBJ2-7, with 9 bases fitting TRBD2. CDR1 MNHEY and CDR2 SVGAGI come from the germline V gene. The CDR3 sequence is 14 residues long. With V trimmed by 8 bases and J by 2 bases, 7 bases remained unmatched. The CDR3 here is CASAELAGTYEQYF. The CDR3 nucleotides are TGTGCCAGCGCAGAGCTAGCGGGGACCTACGAGCAGTACTTC.

This clonotype was seen a handful of times. The rearrangement uses TRBV29-1 and TRBJ2-1; unclear D gene. With the DNA end fitting TRBJ2-7 better, the J assignment may be wrong. CDR1 is SQVTM, CDR2 ANQGSEA, per germline. The CDR3 covers 13 residues. The CDR3 nucleotides are TGCAGCGTTCTTTGGGGTCTCTCCTACGAGCAGTACTTC. It yields the protein CSVLWGLSYEQYF.

This clonotype appeared a few times. This chain joins TRBV7-2 and TRBJ1-3; tentatively, D is TRBD1 (5 bases). This CDR3 is 18 amino acids long. Germline lookup yields CDR1 SGHTA and CDR2 FQGNSA. Trimming stripped 5 bases from V and 1 base from J, with 21 bases between. CDR3 DNA: TGTGCCAGCAGCCCGGGACTCTGGAATTCGGGTTCTGGAAACACCATATATTTT. Translation gives CASSPGLWNSGSGNTIYF.

J is TRBJ2-4 and V is TRBV9; D may match TRBD1 or TRBD2 (5 bases each). The V end lost 4 bases, the J end lost 2 bases, and 13 bases lay between the germline ends. The germline V gene has CDR1 SGDLS and CDR2 YYNGEE. The CDR3 covers 15 residues. The CDR3 nucleotides read TGTGCCAGCAGCCCGAGTTGGGGGACCAAAAACATTCAGTACTTC. Residues: CASSPSWGTKNIQYF.

This chain joins TRBV7-2 and TRBJ2-7; 13 bases are a match to TRBD2. Germline V lookup: CDR1 SGHTA, CDR2 FQGNSA. The ends lost 8 bases at V and 0 bases at J; junction bases unmatched: 10. The CDR3 runs to 17 residues. The CDR3 region has the DNA TGTGCCAGCCTTGGGACTAGCGGGGATATGAGCTCCTACGAGCAGTACTTC. It encodes CASLGTSGDMSSYEQYF.

This clonotype showed up just once. The J gene is TRBJ1-2, the V gene TRBV12-3 or TRBV12-4; D is unresolved. The CDR3 is 14 residues long. Trimming shortened V by 3 bases and J by 8 bases, and 16 bases separated the two germline ends. The CDR3 DNA sequence: TGTGCCAGCAGTTTTGGGAGACAACTCTTAGGCTACACCTTC. Translating it yields CASSFGRQLLGYTF.

This chain uses TRBV4-2 with TRBJ1-2; TRBD1 matches at 7 bases. The CDR3 totals 17 residues. J was trimmed by 2 bases and V by 1 base; bases with no gene match: 10. In germline, CDR1 is LGHNA, CDR2 YNFKEQ. The CDR3 spells CASSQAPDRASNYGYTF. The CDR3 DNA reads TGTGCCAGCAGCCAAGCACCCGACAGGGCGTCCAACTATGGCTACACCTTC.

This clonotype was counted between two and nine times. One junction end does not reproduce the germline sequence, and a read error may be involved. The V and J genes are TRBV4-1 and TRBJ1-2; no definite D call. This CDR3 spans 17 amino acids. Per the germline V gene, CDR1 is MGHRA and CDR2 is YSYEKL. CDR3 sequence reads: CASSQDGLEGMGYGYTF. CDR3 in DNA: TGTGCCAGCAGCCAAGATGGTTTGGAGGGCATGGGCTATGGCTACACCTTC.

This clonotype was observed a handful of times. This chain links TRBV9 with TRBJ2-5; the match to TRBD2 covers 7 bases. Per the germline V gene, CDR1 is SGDLS and CDR2 is YYNGEE. V was clipped by 0 bases and J by 0 bases; unmatched bases: 5. This CDR3 has 16 amino acids. The CDR3, as DNA: TGTGCCAGCAGCGTAGCTGGGCGGGGGTACCAAGAGACCCAGTACTTC. Translating gives CASSVAGRGYQETQYF.

In its sample, this clonotype was seen a few times. V and J are TRBV19 and TRBJ1-5; D might be TRBD1 (6 bases). There are 13 residues in the CDR3. Germline assignment: CDR1 LNHDA and CDR2 SQIVND (reference sequence). CDR3 in amino acids: CVVTGLWGQPQHF. In DNA, the CDR3 is TGTGTCGTTACAGGGTTATGGGGTCAGCCCCAGCATTTT.

The rearrangement links TRBV4-1 to TRBJ2-3; 8 positions match TRBD2. CDR1 is MGHRA and CDR2 is YSYEKL in the germline V gene. The ends lost 0 bases at V and 5 bases at J; junction bases unmatched: 10. This CDR3 region has 17 residues. This chain's CDR3 is CASSQDGSGGALDTQYF. DNA for the CDR3: TGCGCCAGCAGCCAAGACGGTTCCGGGGGGGCACTAGATACGCAGTATTTT.